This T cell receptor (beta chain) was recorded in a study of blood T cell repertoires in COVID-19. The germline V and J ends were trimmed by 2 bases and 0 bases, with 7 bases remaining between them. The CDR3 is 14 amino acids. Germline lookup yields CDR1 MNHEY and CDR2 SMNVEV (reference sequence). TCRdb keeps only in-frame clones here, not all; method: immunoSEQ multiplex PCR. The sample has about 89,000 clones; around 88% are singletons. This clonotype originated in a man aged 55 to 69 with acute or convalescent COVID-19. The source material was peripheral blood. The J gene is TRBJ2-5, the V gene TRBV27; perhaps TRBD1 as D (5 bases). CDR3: CASSLRGYQETQYF. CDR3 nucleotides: TGTGCCAGCAGTTTAAGGGGCTACCAAGAGACCCAGTACTTC.